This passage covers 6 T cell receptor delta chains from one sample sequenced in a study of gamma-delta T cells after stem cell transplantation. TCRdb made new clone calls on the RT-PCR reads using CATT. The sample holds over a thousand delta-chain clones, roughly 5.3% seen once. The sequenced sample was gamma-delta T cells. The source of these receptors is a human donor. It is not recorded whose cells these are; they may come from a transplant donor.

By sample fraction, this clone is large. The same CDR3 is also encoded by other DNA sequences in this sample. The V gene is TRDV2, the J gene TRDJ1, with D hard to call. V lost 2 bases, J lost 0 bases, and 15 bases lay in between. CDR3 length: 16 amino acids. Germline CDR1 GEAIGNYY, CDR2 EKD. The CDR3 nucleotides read TGTGCCTGTGACAGGGTCGGGCCCTCGTACACCGATAAACTCATCTTT. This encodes CACDRVGPSYTDKLIF.

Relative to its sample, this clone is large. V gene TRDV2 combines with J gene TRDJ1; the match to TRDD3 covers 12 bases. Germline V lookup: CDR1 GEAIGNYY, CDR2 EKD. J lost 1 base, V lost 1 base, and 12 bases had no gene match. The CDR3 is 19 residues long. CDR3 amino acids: CACDTVRTGGYSPTDKLIF. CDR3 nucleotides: TGTGCCTGTGACACGGTCCGTACTGGGGGATACAGCCCCACCGATAAACTCATCTTT.

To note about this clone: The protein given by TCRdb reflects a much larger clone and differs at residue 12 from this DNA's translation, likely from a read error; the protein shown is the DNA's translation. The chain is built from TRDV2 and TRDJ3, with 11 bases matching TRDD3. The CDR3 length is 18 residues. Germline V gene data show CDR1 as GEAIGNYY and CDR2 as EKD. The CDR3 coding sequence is TGTGCCTGTGACAATACTGGGGGATATTCCTGGGGCACCCGACAGATGTTTTTC. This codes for CACDNTGGYSWGTRQMFF.

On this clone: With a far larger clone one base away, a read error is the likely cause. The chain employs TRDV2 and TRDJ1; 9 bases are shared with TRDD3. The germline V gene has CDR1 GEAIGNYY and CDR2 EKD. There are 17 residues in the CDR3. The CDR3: CACSILSGDTRTDKFIF. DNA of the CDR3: TGTGCCTGTTCTATCCTATCTGGGGATACGCGTACCGATAAATTCATCTTT.

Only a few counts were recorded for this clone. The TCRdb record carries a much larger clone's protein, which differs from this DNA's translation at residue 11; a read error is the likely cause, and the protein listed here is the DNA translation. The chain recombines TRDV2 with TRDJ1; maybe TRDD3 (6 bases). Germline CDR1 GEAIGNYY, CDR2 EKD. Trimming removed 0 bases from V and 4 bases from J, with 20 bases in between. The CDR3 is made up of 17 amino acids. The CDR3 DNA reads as TGTGCCTGTGACACCGTAAGCGCTGGGGTGTTCGGCGATAAACTCATCTTT. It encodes CACDTVSAGVFGDKLIF.

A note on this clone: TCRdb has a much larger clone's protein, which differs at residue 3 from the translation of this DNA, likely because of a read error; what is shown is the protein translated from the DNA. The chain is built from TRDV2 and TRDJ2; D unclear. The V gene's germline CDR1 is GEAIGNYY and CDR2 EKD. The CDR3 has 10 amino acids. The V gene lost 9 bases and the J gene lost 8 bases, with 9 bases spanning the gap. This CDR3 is CAALEAQLFF. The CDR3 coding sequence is TGTGCCGCGTTGGAGGCACAACTCTTCTTT.